The subject of this entry is one TCR beta chain. Time point specified: pretreatment peripheral blood. These data belong to a study of PD-L1 blockade in urothelial cancer. Study details: Analysis of blood occurred 3 weeks (second dose) and 6 weeks after treatment start. When blood samples were assessed, the median T cell count was around 150,000.

With 5 bases clipped from V and 1 base from J, the junction kept 7 bases outside the gene matches. The CDR3 length is 15 residues. Germline values: CDR1 SGHDT, CDR2 YYEEEE. The investigators introduced synthetic TCR analog templates into each PCR as spikes. Data came from immunoSEQ multiplex PCR; TCRdb stores just in-frame clones and leaves some out. The data show about 70,000 clones, with roughly 90% seen just once and approximately 4.5% held by the top ten. V and J are TRBV5-6 and TRBJ1-1; 8 bases line up with TRBD1. This receptor was obtained from a man in his sixties or seventies with urothelial cancer. The material sequenced was PBMCs, taken around atezolizumab (anti-PD-L1) treatment. CDR3 protein: CASSLIGTGNTEAFF. CDR3 coding DNA: TGTGCCAGCAGTCTAATCGGGACAGGGAACACTGAAGCTTTCTTT.